A single sample is the source of the 31 T cell receptor beta chains below, sequenced in a study of blood T cell repertoires in COVID-19. Clones were sequenced by immunoSEQ multiplex PCR, and TCRdb holds only the in-frame ones, with some missing. The sample consists of about 170,000 clones, approximately 86% of them appearing once. Material for sequencing was peripheral blood. The receptors come from a man in his 60s who had recovered from COVID-19.

J is TRBJ1-2 and V is TRBV11-2; perhaps TRBD1 as D (6 bases). CDR3 size: 16 residues. The V gene's germline CDR1 is SGHAT and CDR2 FQNNGV. Between the trimmed V and J ends, which lost 4 bases and 8 bases, there was a span of 23 bases. CDR3 sequence reads: CASSSTTGQLGRGYTF. The CDR3 coding sequence is TGTGCCAGCAGCTCAACCACCGGACAGCTCGGAAGGGGCTACACCTTC.

This clone was counted a few times. V gene TRBV14 combines with J gene TRBJ1-2; D gene unclear. The germline gives CDR1 SGHDN, CDR2 FVKESK. CDR3 size: 13 residues. Between the trimmed V and J ends, which lost 0 bases and 7 bases, there was a span of 9 bases. This CDR3 is CASSQEGGGGYTF. The CDR3 DNA is TGTGCCAGCAGCCAAGAAGGAGGTGGTGGCTACACCTTC. Supplemented by reference TRBV14 and TRBJ1-2, the full variable domain reads EAGVTQFPSHSVIEKGQTVTLRCDPISGHDNLYWYRRVMGKEIKFLLHFVKESKQDESGMPNNRFLAERTGGTYSTLKVQPAELEDSGVYFCASSQEGGGGYTFGSGTRLTVV.

The rearrangement joins TRBV10-3 to TRBJ2-7, with D perhaps TRBD1 (6 bases). This CDR3 has 14 residues. Looked up from germline, CDR1 is ENHRY and CDR2 is SYGVKD. The V end lost 2 bases, the J end lost 3 bases, and 11 bases lay between the germline ends. This CDR3 is CAISETGYNYEQYF. The CDR3 nucleotides are TGTGCCATCAGTGAGACAGGGTATAACTACGAGCAGTACTTC.

The V gene is TRBV20-1, the J gene TRBJ2-5; tentative D call: TRBD2 (5 bases). The CDR3 contains 14 residues. Germline-derived CDR1 and CDR2 are DFQATT and SNEGSKA (reference sequence). Deletions cut 3 bases from V and 1 base from J, with 12 bases between. The DNA for the CDR3 is TGCAGTGCTAGTTTTTCGGGGTTCCAAGAGACCCAGTACTTC. Protein sequence: CSASFSGFQETQYF.

This clone was seen only a few times. The CDR3 sequence is CASSGQGYTEAFF. The CDR3 DNA is TGTGCCAGCAGCGGACAGGGGTACACTGAAGCTTTCTTT. The chain links TRBV2 to TRBJ1-1; 9 bases are a match to TRBD1. This CDR3 contains 13 residues. Trimming at V came to 6 bases and at J to 3 bases, leaving 2 bases not matched to a gene. From germline, CDR1 is SNHLY and CDR2 FYNNEI.

This sequence joins TRBV6-1 and TRBJ1-2; D possibly corresponds to TRBD1 (5 bases). Germline CDR1 reads MNHNS; CDR2 reads SASEGT. With 3 bases removed from V and 7 bases from J, the gap between germline ends came to 18 bases. The CDR3 is 15 residues long. CDR3 sequence: CASSDSQGYVGGYTF. In DNA, the CDR3 is TGTGCCAGCAGTGATAGCCAGGGATATGTCGGTGGCTACACCTTC.

J is TRBJ1-3 and V is TRBV7-9, with a weak D call TRBD1 (6 bases). This CDR3 has 14 residues. The germline V gene has CDR1 SEHNR and CDR2 FQNEAQ (reference sequence). V was pared by 4 bases and J by 3 bases, with 10 bases between. CDR3 coding DNA: TGTGCCAGCAGCTCCTCAGGGGTTGGAAACACCATATATTTT. It codes for CASSSSGVGNTIYF.

The genes are TRBV7-3 and TRBJ2-3; 7 nucleotides align to TRBD2. Germline V gene lookup returns CDR1 SGHTA and CDR2 FQGTGA. This CDR3 contains 15 residues. Trimming at V came to 6 bases and at J to 0 bases, leaving 6 bases not matched to a gene. CDR3 sequence reads: CASRTTGGSTDTQYF. In DNA, the CDR3 is TGTGCCAGCAGAACTACGGGGGGTAGCACAGATACGCAGTATTTT.

In this sample, this clone turned up a few times. The chain combines TRBV21-1 with TRBJ1-1; TRBD1 is taken as the D call from the table, unchecked against the DNA. TRBV21-1 is classified as a pseudogene. This CDR3 has 14 amino acids. CDR3 DNA sequence: TGTGCCAGCAGCAGGCTCCCACAGGGCACTGAAGCTTTCTTT. Protein: CASSRLPQGTEAFF.

The V gene is TRBV6-2 or TRBV6-3, the J gene TRBJ1-2; D call uncertain. Trimming cost V 2 bases and J 8 bases, with 12 bases left between them. Germline V CDR1 and CDR2: MNHEY, SVGEGT. This CDR3 is built from 13 residues. This CDR3 reads CASSYAATYGYTF. The DNA for the CDR3 is TGTGCCAGCAGTTACGCCGCGACTTACGGCTACACCTTC.

The chain's CDR3 is CASSIGDSYTEAFF. The CDR3 DNA reads TGTGCCAGTAGTATAGGGGACAGCTACACTGAAGCTTTCTTT. V and J are TRBV19 and TRBJ1-1; 7 bases line up with TRBD1. The germline CDR1 and CDR2 sequences are LNHDA and SQIVND (reference sequence). This CDR3 has 14 residues. V was clipped by 1 base and J by 3 bases; unmatched bases: 2.

The rearrangement uses TRBV6-4 and TRBJ2-2; no reliable D call. Per germline, CDR1 MRHNA and CDR2 SNTAGT. The CDR3 spans 14 residues. V lost 0 bases to trimming and J lost 1 base, with 3 bases between them. In DNA form, the CDR3 reads TGTGCCAGCAGTGACTCCTGGAACACCGGGGAGCTGTTTTTT. Its protein product is CASSDSWNTGELFF.

This clone was seen a few times. The gene calls are TRBV13 and TRBJ2-7; no clear D gene. CDR3 length equals 13 residues. Germline lookup yields CDR1 PRHDT and CDR2 FYEKMQ (reference sequence). V lost 3 bases and J 0 bases, leaving 6 bases between the germline ends. The CDR3 DNA sequence: TGTGCCAGCAGCTTTACCAGCTCCTACGAGCAGTACTTC. As protein: CASSFTSSYEQYF.

In its sample, this clone was seen a few times. J is TRBJ2-5 and V is TRBV5-1; TRBD1 matches 12 bases. The germline V gene has CDR1 SGHRS and CDR2 YFSETQ. The CDR3 totals 17 residues. V lost 4 bases to trimming and J lost 4 bases; unmatched junction nucleotides: 11. The CDR3 sequence: CASSKAAGTGGGETQYF. In nucleotides, the CDR3 is TGCGCCAGCAGCAAAGCCGCCGGGACAGGGGGCGGAGAGACCCAGTACTTC.

The chain has TRBV10-3 and TRBJ1-2; possible D gene TRBD1, 5 bases. Germline V gene data show CDR1 as ENHRY and CDR2 as SYGVKD. CDR3 size: 14 residues. V was cut by 6 bases and J by 3 bases, with 14 bases left in between. The CDR3: CAIRMDTQDYGYTF. The DNA for the CDR3 is TGTGCCATCAGGATGGACACCCAAGACTATGGCTACACCTTC.

This chain uses TRBV11-2 with TRBJ1-5; the match to TRBD1 covers 9 bases. The germline CDR1 and CDR2 sequences are SGHAT and FQNNGV. J was trimmed by 7 bases and V by 0 bases; bases with no gene match: 4. This CDR3 region has 15 residues. The DNA for the CDR3 is TGTGCCAGCAGCTTAGATACAGGGGGCCGACAGCCCCAGCATTTT. Translation: CASSLDTGGRQPQHF.

This chain connects TRBV6-5 to TRBJ1-2; D remains ambiguous. Per germline, CDR1 MNHEY and CDR2 SVGAGI. V shed 2 bases and J shed 8 bases, with 12 bases lying between them. CDR3 length: 13 residues. Here the CDR3 reads CASSYDRRGGYTF. The CDR3, as DNA: TGTGCCAGCAGTTACGACCGAAGAGGGGGCTACACCTTC.

The CDR3 sequence: CASSTGTSGTRAQYF. DNA of the CDR3: TGTGCCAGCAGCACTGGGACTAGCGGAACAAGGGCCCAGTACTTC. This chain links TRBV9 with TRBJ2-5, with 11 bases aligning to TRBD2. CDR3 length: 15 residues. Trimming removed 4 bases from V and 9 bases from J; junction bases left unmatched: 11. Germline loops: CDR1 SGDLS, CDR2 YYNGEE.

The chain has TRBV18 and TRBJ1-1, with TRBD1 matching over 7 bases. CDR3 length: 14 residues. Germline V gene data show CDR1 as KGHSH and CDR2 as LQKENI. J lost 1 base, V lost 3 bases, and 2 bases had no gene match. CDR3 nucleotides: TGTGCCAGCTCACCGGGACAGACGAACACTGAAGCTTTCTTT. Encoded protein: CASSPGQTNTEAFF.

There are a few counts of this clone. The chain has TRBV4-2 and TRBJ1-5; D might be TRBD1 (5 bases). V gave up 2 bases and J gave up 1 base, with 9 bases separating them. In germline, CDR1 is LGHNA, CDR2 YNFKEQ. The CDR3 is 15 residues long. The CDR3 DNA reads as TGTGCCAGCAGCCAATCGGACAAAAGCAATCAGCCCCAGCATTTT. As protein: CASSQSDKSNQPQHF.

This sequence joins TRBV20-1 and TRBJ1-1; D unresolved. CDR3 length equals 11 residues. CDR1 DFQATT and CDR2 SNEGSKA come from the germline V gene (reference sequence). CDR3 DNA: TGCAGCGCGGCTAAGAACACTGAAGCTTTCTTT. Translated, it gives CSAAKNTEAFF.

V is TRBV14 and J is TRBJ1-6; no reliable D call. This CDR3 has 14 residues. V lost 1 base to trimming and J lost 7 bases, with 8 bases between them. Per the germline V gene, CDR1 is SGHDN and CDR2 is FVKESK. Here the CDR3 DNA reads TGTGCCAGCAGCCAAGGTAGTTGGAATTCACCCCTCCACTTT. Residues: CASSQGSWNSPLHF.

This clone was seen a few times. V gene TRBV5-4 combines with J gene TRBJ2-2, with D tentatively TRBD2 (5 bases). The CDR3 extends over 16 amino acids. CDR1 and CDR2 from the germline V gene are SGHNT and YYREEE (reference sequence). The V and J ends lost 1 base and 1 base respectively, with 11 bases between them. Here the CDR3 DNA reads TGTGCCAGCAGCTTGAGAGGGCTCGTGAACACCGGGGAGCTGTTTTTT. Its translation is CASSLRGLVNTGELFF.

The chain recombines TRBV14 with TRBJ2-7; 8 bases align to TRBD1. There are 16 residues in the CDR3. The germline gives CDR1 SGHDN, CDR2 FVKESK. V shed 4 bases and J 0 bases; nucleotides not matched to a gene: 8. The CDR3 loop is CASSPYTGTGSYEQYF. CDR3 coding DNA: TGTGCCAGCAGCCCATACACCGGGACAGGCTCCTACGAGCAGTACTTC. Using reference TRBV14 and TRBJ2-7 for the parts outside the CDR3, the full variable domain is EAGVTQFPSHSVIEKGQTVTLRCDPISGHDNLYWYRRVMGKEIKFLLHFVKESKQDESGMPNNRFLAERTGGTYSTLKVQPAELEDSGVYFCASSPYTGTGSYEQYFGPGTRLTVT.

The J gene is TRBJ2-1, the V gene TRBV3-1 (or the pseudogene TRBV3-2); D perhaps matches TRBD1 (5 bases). Trimming took off 0 bases at V and 2 bases at J, with 14 bases between the two ends. This CDR3 is 17 amino acids long. CDR1 and CDR2 from the germline V gene are LGHDT and YNNKEL (reference sequence). The CDR3 nucleotides read TGTGCCAGCAGCCAAGACCGACAGAGTGGCACCTACAATGAGCAGTTCTTC. Amino acid sequence: CASSQDRQSGTYNEQFF.

This clone has more than one count but fewer than ten. CDR3 bases: TGTGCCAGCAGCTCCTGGACGAGGGCTAACTATGGCTACACCTTC. Translating it yields CASSSWTRANYGYTF. The chain joins TRBV11-2 to TRBJ1-2, with D hard to call. This CDR3 has 15 amino acids. The germline CDR1 and CDR2 sequences are SGHAT and FQNNGV. Trimming stripped 4 bases from V and 0 bases from J, with 12 bases between. The full variable domain, its missing parts supplied by reference TRBV11-2 and TRBJ1-2, is EAGVAQSPRYKIIEKRQSVAFWCNPISGHATLYWYQQILGQGPKLLIQFQNNGVVDDSQLPKDRFSAERLKGVDSTLKIQPAKLEDSAVYLCASSSWTRANYGYTFGSGTRLTVV.

The genes are TRBV19 and TRBJ1-2, with a weak D call TRBD1 (6 bases). CDR3 size: 11 residues. The germline V gene encodes CDR1 LNHDA and CDR2 SQIVND (reference sequence). V gave up 11 bases and J gave up 6 bases, with 13 bases separating them. The CDR3 region is CAAWGGDGYTF. The CDR3 DNA follows: TGTGCCGCCTGGGGGGGCGATGGCTACACCTTC.

The V and J genes are TRBV20-1 and TRBJ2-1, with D perhaps matching TRBD1 (6 bases). The CDR3 is 14 amino acids. Trimming shortened V by 3 bases and J by 8 bases, and 17 bases separated the two germline ends. The germline gives CDR1 DFQATT, CDR2 SNEGSKA (reference sequence). CDR3 amino acids: CSASSRGPWDEQFF. CDR3 sequence (DNA): TGCAGTGCTAGTTCCAGGGGCCCCTGGGATGAGCAGTTCTTC.

This chain links TRBV4-2 with TRBJ1-1; no firm D call. This CDR3 is built from 17 residues. Per germline, CDR1 LGHNA and CDR2 YNFKEQ. Trimming took off 1 base at V and 0 bases at J, with 15 bases between the two ends. CDR3 DNA: TGTGCCAGCAGCCAAGGGAGTGCAGCGCCTATGAACACTGAAGCTTTCTTT. Translated: CASSQGSAAPMNTEAFF.

The rearrangement uses TRBV7-3 and TRBJ1-3; no reliable D call. Germline assignment: CDR1 SGHTA and CDR2 FQGTGA. V was cut by 0 bases and J by 4 bases, with 13 bases left in between. This CDR3 has 16 amino acids. The CDR3 is CASSLTVREVGNTIYF. In DNA, the CDR3 is TGTGCCAGCAGCTTAACGGTGCGAGAAGTCGGAAACACCATATATTTT. Filled out from reference TRBV7-3 and TRBJ1-3, the complete variable domain reads GAGVSQTPSNKVTEKGKYVELRCDPISGHTALYWYRQSLGQGPEFLIYFQGTGAADDSGLPNDRFFAVRPEGSVSTLKIQRTERGDSAVYLCASSLTVREVGNTIYFGEGSWLTVV.

A note on this clone: Compared with germline, one end of the junction differs, possibly owing to a read error. V usage is TRBV7-7 and J usage is TRBJ2-5, with TRBD1 matching over 7 bases. The CDR3 extends over 13 amino acids. From germline, CDR1 is SSHAT and CDR2 FNYEAQ (reference sequence). The CDR3 bases are TGTGCTAGCAGCTTAGCCAGGGGGGAGACCCAGTACTTC. Amino acids: CASSLARGETQYF.